This TCR beta chain was identified in a study of blood T cell repertoires in COVID-19. Study details: The analysed material was cDNA or gDNA that came from T cells, B-cell-depleted T cells, or PBMCs.

V gave up 5 bases and J gave up 7 bases, with 11 bases separating them. Per germline, CDR1 SGHAT and CDR2 FQNNGV. The CDR3 sequence is 13 residues long. The authors' processing: Amplification from reference gene primers served as the basis for estimated nucleated cell counts. Only in-frame clones appear in the TCRdb table, and some are missing; sequencing was by immunoSEQ multiplex PCR. From that table come the V and J calls and clone size; the DNA was used to work out D and trimming. The table has approximately 10,000 clones, 82% seen once. The chain joins TRBV11-2 to TRBJ1-4; the D gene is possibly TRBD1 (5 bases). The clonotype originates from a human donor in a cohort sampled during active COVID-19. Sequenced: peripheral blood. The chain's CDR3 is CASSGREGEKLFF. The CDR3, as DNA: TGTGCCAGCAGCGGCAGGGAGGGTGAAAAACTGTTTTTT.